The text below deals with one TCR beta chain. This CDR3 comprises 12 residues. The germline gives CDR1 SGHRS, CDR2 YFSETQ. The germline V and J ends were trimmed by 4 bases and 0 bases, with 5 bases remaining between them. What was sequenced were expressed TCRB transcripts, since all of the isolated RNA had been reverse transcribed. Some clones are missing from TCRdb's copy, which holds only in-frame ones; the method was immunoSEQ multiplex PCR. This table holds 310,000 or so clones, approximately 11% found once. The sample belongs to a study of beta chain features in type 1 diabetes. What was sequenced was naive CD4+ T cells from blood. The gene calls are TRBV5-1 and TRBJ2-7; the D is unclear. The TCR originated in a woman in her twenties or thirties in good health. The CDR3 DNA is TGCGCCAGCAGCGCCAGCTCCTACGAGCAGTACTTC. It encodes CASSASSYEQYF.